The clone carrying this T cell receptor beta chain occurred a few times. As originally analysed: Amplified reference gene primers provided the basis for estimating nucleated cell counts. Libraries were prepared by immunoSEQ multiplex PCR; TCRdb keeps only in-frame clonotypes and omits some of them. V, J and clone size derive from that table, while D and trimming were established from the DNA sequence. Here the sample spans around 150,000 clones, around 82% being singletons. The germline gives CDR1 SGHDN, CDR2 FVKESK. Trimming left V 5 bases short and J 0 bases short, with 7 bases between. This CDR3 region has 13 residues. The sample belongs to a study of blood T cell repertoires in COVID-19.

This TCR came from a man in his fifties or sixties with acute or convalescent COVID-19. The V gene is TRBV14, the J gene TRBJ1-1; D is unclear. The source material was peripheral blood. The CDR3 nucleotides are TGTGCCAGCAGCTTAGCCATGAACACTGAAGCTTTCTTT. Translation: CASSLAMNTEAFF.